The 28 T cell receptor beta chains below come from one sample, sequenced in a study of T cells in localized non-small cell lung cancer. Assay: immunoSEQ multiplex PCR; the TCRdb copy retains only in-frame clones and omits some. This sample yields some 50,000 clones, of which more than 85% are seen a single time; about 15% belongs to the top ten. Sequenced here: PBMCs, sampled before any cancer treatment. These receptors were obtained from a female donor with stage II lung adenocarcinoma.

The chain links TRBV6-6 to TRBJ1-1; TRBD1 might be the D (6 bases). CDR1 and CDR2 from the germline V gene are MNHNY and SVGAGI (reference sequence). The V end was cut by 5 bases, the J end by 6 bases, with 19 bases between. The CDR3 spans 15 residues. For the CDR3, the DNA is TGTGCCAGCAGTGCCCTACAGGGAAGGAGGGCTGAAGCTTTCTTT. Protein sequence: CASSALQGRRAEAFF.

This chain links TRBV9 with TRBJ2-7, with D possibly called TRBD1 or TRBD2 (5 bases each). The CDR3 totals 15 residues. V shed 2 bases and J shed 3 bases, with 15 bases lying between them. Germline V gene data show CDR1 as SGDLS and CDR2 as YYNGEE. The CDR3 loop reads CASSVKAGTDYEQYF. CDR3 nucleotides: TGTGCCAGCAGCGTCAAGGCAGGGACGGACTACGAGCAGTACTTC.

The CDR3 region has the DNA TGTGCCAGCAGTGTCACCTGCAGGGTTCCAAACTATGGCTACACCTTC. This translates into CASSVTCRVPNYGYTF. This chain connects TRBV6-1 to TRBJ1-2; TRBD1 might be the D (5 bases). Germline assignment: CDR1 MNHNS and CDR2 SASEGT. The CDR3 has 16 amino acids. V lost 4 bases to trimming and J lost 2 bases, with 17 bases between them.

The rearrangement uses TRBV5-1 and TRBJ2-2; unclear D gene. Germline CDR1 is SGHRS and CDR2 is YFSETQ. The V end lost 2 bases, the J end lost 2 bases, and 1 base lay between the germline ends. The CDR3 covers 12 residues. CDR3 nucleotide sequence: TGCGCCAGCAGCTTTAACACCGGGGAGCTGTTTTTT. It translates to CASSFNTGELFF.

This clone was recorded a few times. This chain uses TRBV6-5 with TRBJ2-5; TRBD2 matches at 10 bases. Germline CDR1 is MNHEY and CDR2 is SVGAGI. This CDR3 region has 15 residues. The V and J ends lost 5 bases and 2 bases, in that order; junction bases with no gene match: 5. The CDR3 nucleotides are TGTGCCAGCAGTCCTAGCGGGGGCCGACAAGAGACCCAGTACTTC. Its translation: CASSPSGGRQETQYF.

The chain employs TRBV13 and TRBJ2-5; possibly TRBD2 for D (5 bases). V gave up 5 bases and J gave up 5 bases, with 9 bases separating them. The CDR3 has 12 residues. Germline V gene data show CDR1 as PRHDT and CDR2 as FYEKMQ (reference sequence). DNA of the CDR3: TGTGCCAGCAGCAGGACTCGTGAGACCCAGTACTTC. It yields the protein CASSRTRETQYF.

The chain couples TRBV25-1 to TRBJ2-1; 9 positions agree with TRBD2. V shed 6 bases and J 8 bases; nucleotides not matched to a gene: 8. The germline CDR1 and CDR2 sequences are MGHDK and SYGVNS. CDR3 length: 14 residues. CDR3 sequence reads: CASRVSGGIDEQFF. The CDR3 nucleotides read TGTGCCAGCAGGGTAAGCGGGGGGATAGATGAGCAGTTCTTC.

This sequence joins TRBV19 and TRBJ2-7; 12 nucleotides agree with TRBD1. Trimming cost V 5 bases and J 7 bases; bases outside gene matches: 9. Per germline, CDR1 LNHDA and CDR2 SQIVND (reference sequence). The CDR3 has 15 residues. CDR3 protein: CASSGPGQGAVEQYF. Written as DNA, the CDR3 is TGTGCCAGTAGTGGGCCGGGACAGGGGGCGGTGGAGCAGTACTTC.

The chain combines TRBV29-1 with TRBJ2-1; TRBD2 agrees at 9 bases. The CDR3 contains 17 residues. V shed 4 bases, J shed 4 bases, and the junction held 14 bases outside the gene matches. The V gene's germline CDR1 is SQVTM and CDR2 ANQGSEA. Written as DNA, the CDR3 is TGCAGCGTTGCTCCCAAAACCGGGCTAGCGGGATACAATGAGCAGTTCTTC. This codes for CSVAPKTGLAGYNEQFF.

This clone was observed once. The chain joins TRBV6-1 to TRBJ1-3; D is unresolved. The CDR3 runs 14 residues. Trimming cost V 7 bases and J 0 bases, with 10 bases left between them. Germline CDR1 MNHNS, CDR2 SASEGT. CDR3 sequence: CASKELHSGNTIYF. In DNA, the CDR3 is TGTGCCAGCAAAGAGTTGCACTCTGGAAACACCATATATTTT.

The chain joins TRBV5-1 to TRBJ2-1; D remains ambiguous. V lost 3 bases and J lost 2, with 12 bases in between. The CDR3 extends over 15 amino acids. CDR1 and CDR2 from the germline V gene are SGHRS and YFSETQ. As DNA, the CDR3 is TGCGCCAGCAGCTCCAATGGGGTTACCTACAATGAGCAGTTCTTC. Protein: CASSSNGVTYNEQFF.

This clone was counted once. The chain joins TRBV19 to TRBJ2-2, with D hard to call. This CDR3 has 14 amino acids. The germline V and J ends were trimmed by 3 bases and 1 base, with 6 bases remaining between them. Germline-derived CDR1 and CDR2 are LNHDA and SQIVND (reference sequence). This CDR3 reads CASSIWGNTGELFF. Here the CDR3 DNA reads TGTGCCAGTAGTATTTGGGGGAACACCGGGGAGCTGTTTTTT. Full variable domain (rest looked up from reference TRBV19 and TRBJ2-2): DGGITQSPKYLFRKEGQNVTLSCEQNLNHDAMYWYRQDPGQGLRLIYYSQIVNDFQKGDIAEGYSVSREKKESFPLTVTSAQKNPTAFYLCASSIWGNTGELFFGEGSRLTVL.

The table lists this clone with a count of one. This chain uses TRBV11-2 with TRBJ1-1; 9 bases align to TRBD1. The CDR3 consists of 12 residues. With V trimmed by 4 bases and J by 10 bases, 4 bases remained unmatched. CDR1 and CDR2 (germline): SGHAT, FQNNGV. Here the CDR3 reads CASSSQGAGAFF. The CDR3 DNA reads as TGTGCCAGCAGCTCACAGGGGGCCGGAGCTTTCTTT.

The rearrangement uses TRBV6-5 and TRBJ1-3, with 9 nucleotides matching TRBD1. Germline V gene data show CDR1 as MNHEY and CDR2 as SVGAGI. J gave up 2 bases and V 4 bases, and 0 bases lay outside the gene matches. The CDR3 is made up of 14 amino acids. The DNA for the CDR3 is TGTGCCAGCAGTTGGACAGGGGCTGGAAACACCATATATTTT. It codes for CASSWTGAGNTIYF.

This clone is labeled as medium-sized. This sequence joins TRBV5-1 and TRBJ1-1; D unresolved. Germline CDR1 reads SGHRS; CDR2 reads YFSETQ. The ends were cut back, 4 bases at V and 1 base at J, with 11 bases in the middle. The CDR3 has 14 amino acids. This CDR3 is CASSLTPGNTEAFF. Written as DNA, the CDR3 is TGCGCCAGCAGCCTAACCCCGGGGAACACTGAAGCTTTCTTT.

The chain links TRBV5-4 to TRBJ2-7; no firm D call. Trimming cost V 4 bases and J 0 bases, with 11 bases left between them. The CDR3 has 14 residues. The V gene's germline CDR1 is SGHNT and CDR2 YYREEE (reference sequence). This CDR3 is CASSPSFSSYEQYF. The CDR3 DNA reads TGTGCCAGCAGCCCGAGCTTCAGCTCCTACGAGCAGTACTTC.

V and J are TRBV5-1 and TRBJ1-2; D is unresolved. The V gene's germline CDR1 is SGHRS and CDR2 YFSETQ. V was cut by 2 bases and J by 4 bases, with 15 bases left in between. This CDR3 spans 15 amino acids. The CDR3 bases are TGCGCCAGCAGCTTAGCTAGTACAGCTCTCTATGGCTACACCTTC. Amino acid sequence: CASSLASTALYGYTF.

This clone has only one observation. As DNA, the CDR3 is TGCGCCAGCAGCCTATCCGGGACAGGGGTGTCCTACAATGAGCAGTTCTTC. Translated, it gives CASSLSGTGVSYNEQFF. This rearrangement joins TRBV4-1 to TRBJ2-1; the match to TRBD1 covers 10 bases. Germline V lookup: CDR1 MGHRA, CDR2 YSYEKL. J gave up 1 base and V 4 bases, and 7 bases lay outside the gene matches. This CDR3 region has 17 residues.

The chain links TRBV4-2 to TRBJ1-2, with 7 bases fitting TRBD1. CDR1 LGHNA and CDR2 YNFKEQ come from the germline V gene. This CDR3 region has 18 residues. Germline trimming cut 0 bases from V and 8 bases from J; bases unmatched to any gene: 18. The CDR3 coding sequence is TGTGCCAGCAGCCAAGATCCCTCTTGGGGACAGACGACGTGGGGCTACACCTTC. Its protein product is CASSQDPSWGQTTWGYTF.

The rearrangement uses TRBV7-2 and TRBJ2-7; TRBD2 agrees at 9 bases. V lost 5 bases to trimming and J lost 2 bases; unmatched junction nucleotides: 16. Germline V gene data show CDR1 as SGHTA and CDR2 as FQGNSA. The length of the CDR3 is 18 residues. CDR3 DNA sequence: TGTGCCAGCAGCCCCGCAGCAAGCGGGGGGTCCATTACCTACGAGCAGTACTTC. This translates into CASSPAASGGSITYEQYF.

The V gene is TRBV18, the J gene TRBJ2-7, with TRBD1 identical over 7 bases. V shed 4 bases, J shed 3 bases, and the junction held 12 bases outside the gene matches. Germline V gene sequence: CDR1 KGHSH, CDR2 LQKENI. This CDR3 is built from 16 residues. The CDR3 DNA sequence: TGTGCCAGCTCACGGACTGGACAGGCGTTTTTCTACGAGCAGTACTTC. Protein product: CASSRTGQAFFYEQYF.

This clone was counted once. V and J are TRBV10-1 and TRBJ1-6; 7 bases match TRBD1. Germline V gene sequence: CDR1 WNHNN, CDR2 SYGVQD (reference sequence). The CDR3 runs 15 residues. J lost 1 base, V lost 3 bases, and 0 bases had no gene match. In DNA form, the CDR3 reads TGCGCCAGCAGTGACAGGGGGTCCTATAATTCACCCCTCCACTTT. As protein: CASSDRGSYNSPLHF.

This clone was observed a few times. The V and J genes are TRBV2 and TRBJ2-7; D remains unclear. The CDR3 runs 14 residues. CDR1 is SNHLY, CDR2 FYNNEI, per germline. The V and J ends lost 1 base and 5 bases respectively, with 12 bases between them. The CDR3, as DNA: TGTGCCAGCAGTGAAGTAGGAGTGGCGCACGAGCAGTACTTC. Its translation is CASSEVGVAHEQYF.

This chain links TRBV7-8 with TRBJ1-3; the D gene is possibly TRBD1 (5 bases). The germline gives CDR1 SGHVS, CDR2 FQNEAQ. The CDR3 covers 14 residues. V lost 6 bases, J lost 3 bases, and 12 bases lay in between. The CDR3 region is CASSSGQDGNTIYF. DNA of the CDR3: TGTGCCAGCAGTTCGGGGCAGGATGGAAACACCATATATTTT.

The rearrangement joins TRBV6-1 to TRBJ2-5; 10 bases are shared with TRBD1. With V trimmed by 6 bases and J by 3 bases, 4 bases remained unmatched. Germline V gene data show CDR1 as MNHNS and CDR2 as SASEGT. This CDR3 comprises 14 residues. The CDR3 protein is CASRSGTGEETQYF. The CDR3 bases are TGTGCCAGCAGATCCGGGACAGGGGAAGAGACCCAGTACTTC.

In its sample, this clone was seen a few times. This chain connects TRBV5-1 to TRBJ1-2; D remains ambiguous. Germline CDR1 SGHRS, CDR2 YFSETQ. CDR3 length: 14 residues. V was cut by 2 bases and J by 6 bases, with 14 bases left in between. CDR3 in amino acids: CASSFGSGSNGYTF. The CDR3 DNA is TGCGCCAGCAGCTTTGGATCGGGAAGTAATGGCTACACCTTC.

This chain joins TRBV27 and TRBJ2-7, with D possibly being TRBD2 (7 bases). Per germline, CDR1 MNHEY and CDR2 SMNVEV (reference sequence). V shed 4 bases and J shed 6 bases, with 13 bases lying between them. There are 13 residues in the CDR3. The CDR3 reads CASSWGGSSEQYF. The DNA of the CDR3 is TGTGCCAGCAGTTGGGGGGGCTCGTCCGAGCAGTACTTC.

The CDR3 region is CAMGISGANVLTF. In DNA, the CDR3 is TGTGCCATGGGGATTTCTGGGGCCAACGTCCTGACTTTC. The rearrangement joins TRBV30 to TRBJ2-6; no clear D. Germline assignment: CDR1 GTSNPN and CDR2 SVGIG (reference sequence). This CDR3 has 13 amino acids. V lost 8 bases to trimming and J lost 1 base, with 9 bases between them.